This entry concerns a single TCR beta chain. No antigen is known for it. V lost 0 bases and J lost 2; bases outside the gene matches: 4. The CDR3 is 14 amino acids. From germline, CDR1 is SQVTM and CDR2 ANQGSEA. This specimen comes from a study of blood T cells in healthy people across ages. A sample-barcoded 5' primer and a J-beta primer mix were used in a second PCR of roughly 7 to 12 cycles. Every molecule of cDNA carried a tag from a template-switch adaptor with 12 random nucleotides. TCRdb redid the calling of the 5' RACE reads with MiXCR, one entry per CDR3 protein. The sample records about 580,000 distinct CDR3 sequences, around 48% being singletons. Overall study results and limits: Naive and antigen-experienced cells could not be conclusively compared, given unsorted PBMCs.

The specimen was blood. This chain links TRBV29-1 with TRBJ2-7, with 7 bases aligning to TRBD2. This receptor was identified in an elderly man in good health. The CDR3 spells CSVEEGGPPYEQYF. The CDR3 DNA reads TGCAGCGTTGAAGAGGGAGGGCCACCCTACGAGCAGTACTTC.